These 27 T cell receptor beta chains came from one sample sequenced in a study of CD8+ T cells in alopecia areata (dated by TCRdb to the late 2010s). Libraries came from the immunoSEQ multiplex PCR assay. RNA was extracted from all samples and reverse transcribed into cDNA, which served as template for TCR sequencing. TCRdb took this table from immuneACCESS and kept in-frame rearrangements with V and J called. Such tables lack part of the clones; where checked against another copy, unresolved V genes explain under half of the gap, and the rest is unexplained. The sample table shows roughly 32,000 clones, and 62% are seen once. Roughly 17% of the sample belongs to the ten largest clones. Sequencing was carried out using NKG2D-high CD8+ T cells sorted from blood. In the paper's terms, the cell subset or site label means: sorted CD8+ NKG2D-high blood T cells. The receptors stem from a human donor with alopecia areata.

The chain has TRBV7-9 and TRBJ2-1, with D perhaps TRBD1 (5 bases). The CDR3 extends over 18 amino acids. V gave up 1 base and J gave up 2 bases, with 18 bases separating them. Per germline, CDR1 SEHNR and CDR2 FQNEAQ (reference sequence). Here the CDR3 reads CASSLGGLRGLPYNEQFF. CDR3 nucleotides: TGTGCCAGCAGCTTAGGGGGTCTTAGGGGCCTGCCCTACAATGAGCAGTTCTTC.

DNA of the CDR3: TGCGCCAGCAGCCCGGGTTCCGGGACAGCTTTCTTT. Its translation is CASSPGSGTAFF. The gene calls are TRBV5-1 and TRBJ1-1; possible D gene TRBD1, 5 bases. The CDR3 length is 12 residues. Per germline, CDR1 SGHRS and CDR2 YFSETQ. Trimming stripped 4 bases from V and 10 bases from J, with 14 bases between.

The chain couples TRBV27 to TRBJ1-2, with D possibly TRBD1 on 5 matching bases. CDR1 MNHEY and CDR2 SMNVEV come from the germline V gene (reference sequence). This CDR3 contains 13 residues. Between the trimmed V and J ends, which lost 6 bases and 4 bases, there was a span of 12 bases. The CDR3 sequence: CASSLQGPYGYTF. In DNA, the CDR3 is TGTGCCAGCAGCCTTCAGGGACCCTATGGCTACACCTTC.

The chain is built from TRBV29-1 and TRBJ1-2; TRBD1 matches at 7 bases. The ends lost 1 base at V and 2 bases at J; junction bases unmatched: 13. CDR1 is SQVTM, CDR2 ANQGSEA, per germline. The CDR3 length is 17 residues. The CDR3 region is CSVEVMDRSKGNYGYTF. The DNA of the CDR3 is TGCAGCGTTGAAGTCATGGACAGGTCGAAGGGGAACTATGGCTACACCTTC.

This clone has a handful of counts. This chain joins TRBV7-8 and TRBJ2-3, with 11 bases fitting TRBD2. J was trimmed by 0 bases and V by 4 bases; bases with no gene match: 12. The germline V gene has CDR1 SGHVS and CDR2 FQNEAQ. The CDR3 has 19 amino acids. CDR3: CASSWIPGLAAISTDTQYF. The CDR3 DNA reads TGTGCCAGCAGCTGGATACCGGGACTAGCGGCAATTAGCACAGATACGCAGTATTTT.

This clone was seen only a few times. The CDR3 DNA sequence: TGTGCCAAGGAGACCGCGGGGGGAAACACCGGGGAGCTGTTTTTT. Translating gives CAKETAGGNTGELFF. The rearrangement uses TRBV2 and TRBJ2-2; 8 nucleotides agree with TRBD2. The germline gives CDR1 SNHLY, CDR2 FYNNEI. Trimming took 10 bases from V and 2 from J; bases not matched to a gene: 9. The CDR3 consists of 15 residues.

This clone was recorded only once. V gene TRBV7-9 combines with J gene TRBJ1-5; tentatively, D is TRBD1 (6 bases). The V gene's germline CDR1 is SEHNR and CDR2 FQNEAQ (reference sequence). Trimming left V 4 bases short and J 3 bases short, with 13 bases between. The CDR3 is made up of 15 amino acids. The CDR3 is CASSSTTGINQPQHF. CDR3 nucleotide sequence: TGTGCCAGCAGCTCTACTACAGGGATCAATCAGCCCCAGCATTTT.

This clone was detected a few times. The rearrangement joins TRBV6-5 to TRBJ2-1; TRBD2 agrees at 8 bases. Germline values: CDR1 MNHEY, CDR2 SVGAGI. J lost 4 bases, V lost 0 bases, and 2 bases had no gene match. CDR3 length: 15 amino acids. CDR3 bases: TGTGCCAGCAGTTACTCGCGGGGGGCGTACAATGAGCAGTTCTTC. Translated: CASSYSRGAYNEQFF.

The J gene is TRBJ1-6, the V gene TRBV21-1; TRBD1 is taken as the D call from the table, unchecked against the DNA. TRBV21-1 is a listed pseudogene. This CDR3 has 14 amino acids. CDR3 region: CASSPDRGNSPLHF. The DNA of the CDR3 is TGTGCCAGCAGCCCGGACAGGGGGAATTCACCCCTCCACTTT.

The genes are TRBV14 and TRBJ2-7; maybe TRBD1 (5 bases). V gave up 0 bases and J gave up 5 bases, with 14 bases separating them. Germline assignment: CDR1 SGHDN and CDR2 FVKESK. The CDR3 sequence is 15 residues long. CDR3 sequence reads: CASSQESVRVNEQYF. CDR3 nucleotides: TGTGCCAGCAGCCAAGAAAGCGTCAGGGTGAACGAGCAGTACTTC.

This clone was counted a few times. The genes are TRBV5-6 and TRBJ2-7; 10 bases fit TRBD1. V shed 0 bases, J shed 6 bases, and the junction held 6 bases outside the gene matches. This CDR3 region has 15 residues. CDR1 SGHDT and CDR2 YYEEEE come from the germline V gene. For the CDR3, the DNA is TGTGCCAGCAGCTTGGTGGGGACAGGGGCCCTCGAGCAGTACTTC. It is translated as CASSLVGTGALEQYF.

This sequence joins TRBV2 and TRBJ2-1; D is uncertain. Germline CDR1 and CDR2: SNHLY and FYNNEI. Trimming cost V 2 bases and J 4 bases, with 12 bases left between them. The CDR3 loop spans 15 amino acids. CDR3 protein: CASSEPGRNYNEQFF. CDR3 coding DNA: TGTGCCAGCAGTGAACCGGGCCGGAATTACAATGAGCAGTTCTTC.

This chain joins TRBV7-3 and TRBJ2-7; perhaps TRBD2 as D (5 bases). V was cut by 1 base and J by 5 bases, with 9 bases left in between. This CDR3 spans 13 amino acids. Germline loops: CDR1 SGHTA, CDR2 FQGTGA. CDR3 nucleotides: TGTGCCAGCAGCTTAATTTACGGGGACGAGCAGTACTTC. Protein product: CASSLIYGDEQYF. Full variable domain (outside the CDR3, taken from reference TRBV7-3 and TRBJ2-7): GAGVSQTPSNKVTEKGKYVELRCDPISGHTALYWYRQSLGQGPEFLIYFQGTGAADDSGLPNDRFFAVRPEGSVSTLKIQRTERGDSAVYLCASSLIYGDEQYFGPGTRLTVT.

The rearrangement links TRBV27 to TRBJ2-1; D might be TRBD2 (5 bases). Germline V gives CDR1 MNHEY, CDR2 SMNVEV (reference sequence). The CDR3 sequence is 15 residues long. Trimming took 5 bases from V and 9 from J, leaving 20 bases between them. The CDR3 nucleotides are TGTGCCAGCAGTATGGGAGCGGCCCTAGGAGGTGAGCAGTTCTTC. It encodes CASSMGAALGGEQFF.

The CDR3 DNA reads as TGCGCCAGCAGCCAACCTTCTAGCGGGGGGTGGCAGTTCTTC. Amino acids: CASSQPSSGGWQFF. The chain employs TRBV4-1 and TRBJ2-1; TRBD2 matches 11 bases. After removal of 2 bases from V and 12 bases from J, the junction contained 6 bases not matched to a gene. This CDR3 contains 14 residues. Germline V lookup: CDR1 MGHRA, CDR2 YSYEKL.

This clone has a single count. The rearrangement links TRBV28 to TRBJ1-5; possible D gene TRBD1, 5 bases. This CDR3 has 16 residues. Germline lookup yields CDR1 MDHEN and CDR2 SYDVKM. Trimming shortened V by 6 bases and J by 2 bases, and 17 bases separated the two germline ends. This CDR3 reads CASRDPMGGGNQPQHF. The CDR3 DNA reads as TGTGCCAGCAGAGATCCGATGGGGGGTGGCAATCAGCCCCAGCATTTT. Full variable domain (outside the CDR3, taken from reference TRBV28 and TRBJ1-5): DVKVTQSSRYLVKRTGEKVFLECVQDMDHENMFWYRQDPGLGLRLIYFSYDVKMKEKGDIPEGYSVSREKKERFSLILESASTNQTSMYLCASRDPMGGGNQPQHFGDGTRLSIL.

This clone was observed once. The CDR3 nucleotides read TGTGCCAGCAGTTTGAGGGGTTACTATGGCTACACCTTC. Its translation is CASSLRGYYGYTF. This chain uses TRBV27 with TRBJ1-2; D is perhaps TRBD1 (5 bases). Trimming took 3 bases from V and 3 from J, leaving 8 bases between them. The CDR3 totals 13 residues. Germline V gene data show CDR1 as MNHEY and CDR2 as SMNVEV (reference sequence).

The V and J genes are TRBV19 and TRBJ2-6, with 7 bases identical to TRBD2. V shed 3 bases, J shed 2 bases, and the junction held 7 bases outside the gene matches. This CDR3 spans 17 amino acids. Germline V lookup: CDR1 LNHDA, CDR2 SQIVND (reference sequence). CDR3 amino acids: CASSIIAGVTGANVLTF. The CDR3 DNA reads TGTGCCAGTAGTATCATTGCGGGGGTCACTGGGGCCAACGTCCTGACTTTC.

The chain is built from TRBV5-1 and TRBJ2-6; 10 positions match TRBD1. The junction had 17 bases not matched to a gene; V was cut back by 2 bases and J by 3 bases. The CDR3 runs to 21 residues. In germline, CDR1 is SGHRS, CDR2 YFSETQ. The CDR3 reads CASSFEGTGTGVSLGANVLTF. The CDR3 nucleotides are TGCGCCAGCAGCTTCGAGGGAACCGGGACAGGGGTTTCCCTTGGGGCCAACGTCCTGACTTTC.

The V call is TRBV4-3, the J call TRBJ1-5, with D hard to call. Germline V gives CDR1 LGHNA, CDR2 YSLEER. Trimming pared 5 bases from V and 1 base from J, leaving 12 bases between. The CDR3 has 15 residues. The chain's CDR3 is CASSNRHVSNQPQHF. CDR3 DNA sequence: TGCGCCAGCAGCAATAGACACGTAAGCAATCAGCCCCAGCATTTT.

This clone turned up a few times. The chain is built from TRBV13 and TRBJ1-2; no clear D. Germline assignment: CDR1 PRHDT and CDR2 FYEKMQ (reference sequence). The ends were cut back, 5 bases at V and 8 bases at J, with 15 bases in the middle. This CDR3 comprises 13 residues. The CDR3 spells CASSRAEGGGYTF. For the CDR3, the DNA is TGTGCCAGCAGCCGCGCGGAGGGCGGAGGCTACACCTTC.

The rearrangement joins TRBV28 to TRBJ2-5, with D unresolved. V lost 5 bases to trimming and J lost 4 bases, with 20 bases between them. CDR1 MDHEN and CDR2 SYDVKM come from the germline V gene. This CDR3 is built from 16 residues. The CDR3 region has the DNA TGTGCCAGCAGTGCTAGGGTCGCCCCGACCCGAGAGACCCAGTACTTC. Translation gives CASSARVAPTRETQYF. Together with reference TRBV28 and TRBJ2-5, the CDR3 gives the full variable domain: DVKVTQSSRYLVKRTGEKVFLECVQDMDHENMFWYRQDPGLGLRLIYFSYDVKMKEKGDIPEGYSVSREKKERFSLILESASTNQTSMYLCASSARVAPTRETQYFGPGTRLLVL.

This clone was detected only a few times. The rearrangement joins TRBV29-1 to TRBJ2-7, with 10 bases that match TRBD1. The germline gives CDR1 SQVTM, CDR2 ANQGSEA. The CDR3 runs to 13 residues. V trimming: 6 bases; J trimming: 9 bases; junction bases outside the gene matches: 11. The CDR3 here is CSVTKGTGVRQYF. The CDR3 DNA follows: TGCAGCGTGACCAAGGGGACAGGGGTTCGGCAGTACTTC.

This chain uses TRBV2 with TRBJ2-3, with D unclear. The CDR3 has 13 residues. Germline-derived CDR1 and CDR2 are SNHLY and FYNNEI. The germline V and J ends were trimmed by 10 bases and 1 base, with 12 bases remaining between them. The CDR3 region has the DNA TGTGCCACCCAGAAGGACGGCACAGATACGCAGTATTTT. As protein: CATQKDGTDTQYF.

The V and J genes are TRBV4-2 and TRBJ2-3, with D unclear. Per germline, CDR1 LGHNA and CDR2 YNFKEQ. The CDR3 loop spans 11 amino acids. The V end lost 1 base, the J end lost 11 bases, and 7 bases lay between the germline ends. DNA of the CDR3: TGTGCCAGCAGCCAAGCCGGCAGGCAGTATTTT. It specifies CASSQAGRQYF.

The J gene is TRBJ2-1, the V gene TRBV7-9, with a tentative D call TRBD2 (5 bases). Between the trimmed V and J ends, which lost 6 bases and 8 bases, there was a span of 11 bases. The germline gives CDR1 SEHNR, CDR2 FQNEAQ (reference sequence). The CDR3 has 12 amino acids. The chain's CDR3 is CASRPARDEQFF. CDR3 bases: TGTGCCAGCAGACCAGCGAGGGATGAGCAGTTCTTC.

The chain employs TRBV29-1 and TRBJ1-3; D might be TRBD1 (6 bases). CDR3 length: 13 residues. Germline CDR1 SQVTM, CDR2 ANQGSEA. V was cut by 5 bases and J by 1 base, with 9 bases left in between. The CDR3 region has the DNA TGCAGCGTTTGGGGGGCATCTGGAAACACCATATATTTT. This encodes CSVWGASGNTIYF.